The 26 T cell receptor beta chains listed next were all sequenced from one sample in a study of human T cells and chemical hapten exposure. Time point described: healthy volunteer bleed at 6 weeks. From whole blood left unfractionated, total RNA was extracted. TCRdb processed the RACE reads anew with MiXCR; each CDR3 protein has one entry. The sample has 40,000 to 45,000 distinct CDR3 sequences; 3% to 4.5% are singletons. Sequencing input: whole blood. Source of these receptors: a human donor in good health. Some clones in this sample may be carry-over from other donors' samples.

This clonotype was counted at least ten times. This chain links TRBV27 with TRBJ2-2; no firm D call. Germline V gene sequence: CDR1 MNHEY, CDR2 SMNVEV (reference sequence). This CDR3 has 12 residues. With 0 bases removed from V and 6 bases from J, the gap between germline ends came to 2 bases. CDR3 coding DNA: TGTGCCAGCAGTTTATCGTCCGGGGAGCTGTTTTTT. Its translation is CASSLSSGELFF.

This clonotype was found many times. V gene TRBV27 combines with J gene TRBJ2-5; D is possibly TRBD2 (5 bases). The CDR3 is 14 residues long. Trimming cost V 0 bases and J 5 bases, with 10 bases left between them. CDR1 is MNHEY and CDR2 is SMNVEV in the germline V gene (reference sequence). The CDR3 loop reads CASSLSSGDETQYF. DNA of the CDR3: TGTGCCAGCAGTTTATCCAGCGGAGATGAGACCCAGTACTTC.

Ten or more counts support this clonotype. The chain joins TRBV7-8 to TRBJ1-2, with unresolved D. Germline assignment: CDR1 SGHVS and CDR2 FQNEAQ. This CDR3 is built from 13 residues. The germline V and J ends were trimmed by 3 bases and 6 bases, with 11 bases remaining between them. CDR3 loop: CASSFTTRDGYTF. The CDR3 DNA sequence: TGTGCCAGCAGCTTCACCACAAGGGATGGCTACACCTTC.

This clonotype was observed many times. The V gene is TRBV11-2, the J gene TRBJ2-1; D is perhaps TRBD2 (6 bases). From germline, CDR1 is SGHAT and CDR2 FQNNGV. The V and J ends lost 0 bases and 9 bases respectively, with 9 bases between them. The CDR3 has 13 amino acids. CDR3: CASSLEAGTEQFF. The DNA of the CDR3 is TGTGCCAGCAGCTTAGAGGCGGGGACTGAGCAGTTCTTC.

The table lists this clonotype with many counts. V and J are TRBV29-1 and TRBJ2-7; D is undetermined. Germline CDR1 and CDR2: SQVTM and ANQGSEA. Trimming took off 7 bases at V and 3 bases at J, with 7 bases between the two ends. CDR3 length: 10 amino acids. CDR3 amino acids: CSARDYEQYF. The CDR3 coding sequence is TGCAGCGCTAGGGACTACGAGCAGTACTTC.

There are many counts of this clonotype. The chain has TRBV20-1 and TRBJ2-1; 11 bases map to TRBD2. This CDR3 is built from 15 residues. Germline V gene data show CDR1 as DFQATT and CDR2 as SNEGSKA (reference sequence). The ends lost 5 bases at V and 4 bases at J; junction bases unmatched: 7. CDR3 sequence (DNA): TGCAGTGCTGGACCCGGGACTAGCGGTTACAATGAGCAGTTCTTC. Amino acid sequence: CSAGPGTSGYNEQFF.

This chain links TRBV7-3 with TRBJ2-1; 7 bases align to TRBD2. CDR1 is SGHTA and CDR2 is FQGTGA in the germline V gene. This CDR3 is 14 amino acids long. V was pared by 5 bases and J by 7 bases, with 8 bases of the junction left unmatched. The CDR3 DNA sequence: TGTGCCAGCAGCCCCCCAGGCGGGAGTAATGAGCAGTTCTTC. Translated, it gives CASSPPGGSNEQFF.

This clonotype was found many times. This chain links TRBV7-2 with TRBJ1-1; tentatively, D is TRBD1 (5 bases). CDR3 length equals 13 residues. Germline V gene sequence: CDR1 SGHTA, CDR2 FQGNSA. Trimming took off 5 bases at V and 9 bases at J, with 16 bases between the two ends. The CDR3 loop reads CASSRDRARQAFF. The CDR3 DNA reads as TGTGCCAGCAGCCGGGACCGGGCTAGGCAAGCTTTCTTT. Using reference TRBV7-2 and TRBJ1-1 for the parts outside the CDR3, the full variable domain is GAGVSQSPSNKVTEKGKDVELRCDPISGHTALYWYRQSLGQGLEFLIYFQGNSAPDKSGLPSDRFSAERTGGSVSTLTIQRTQQEDSAVYLCASSRDRARQAFFGQGTRLTVV.

As for this clonotype: A much larger clone lies one base from this, so it may be a read error. The V gene is TRBV27, the J gene TRBJ1-5; tentative D call: TRBD1 (5 bases). Between the trimmed V and J ends, which lost 3 bases and 8 bases, there was a span of 11 bases. Germline CDR1 and CDR2: MNHEY and SMNVEV (reference sequence). CDR3 length equals 13 residues. For the CDR3, the DNA is TGTGCCAGCAGTTTGGGGGTCAGGAAGCCCCAGCATTTT. It yields the protein CASSLGVRKPQHF.

This clonotype was seen more than once but under ten times. The rearrangement joins TRBV29-1 to TRBJ1-2; D possibly corresponds to TRBD1 (6 bases). The V and J ends lost 7 bases and 2 bases respectively, with 14 bases between them. Germline assignment: CDR1 SQVTM and CDR2 ANQGSEA. This CDR3 is 13 amino acids long. The CDR3 loop is CSARSTGNYGYTF. CDR3 coding DNA: TGCAGCGCGAGGAGCACAGGGAACTATGGCTACACCTTC.

The chain combines TRBV27 with TRBJ2-3; possibly TRBD1 for D (5 bases). V dropped 2 bases and J dropped 6 bases, with 18 bases sitting between them. Germline V gene sequence: CDR1 MNHEY, CDR2 SMNVEV (reference sequence). The CDR3 extends over 16 amino acids. CDR3 residues: CASSLEKGPSWDTQYF. CDR3 nucleotides: TGTGCCAGCAGTTTAGAGAAGGGGCCTTCATGGGATACGCAGTATTTT.

This clonotype was detected many times. The J gene is TRBJ1-5, the V gene TRBV6-1; TRBD1 is a possible D gene (5 bases). Trimming took off 10 bases at V and 0 bases at J, with 10 bases between the two ends. CDR3 length: 13 residues. The germline V gene encodes CDR1 MNHNS and CDR2 SASEGT. CDR3 protein: CATHTGSNQPQHF. As DNA, the CDR3 is TGTGCCACCCATACAGGTAGCAATCAGCCCCAGCATTTT.

This clonotype was detected ten times or more. V and J are TRBV29-1 and TRBJ2-4; tentatively, D is TRBD1 (6 bases). There are 13 residues in the CDR3. Germline CDR1 SQVTM, CDR2 ANQGSEA. Deletions cut 5 bases from V and 1 base from J, with 9 bases between. CDR3 sequence: CSVNRDAKNIQYF. For the CDR3, the DNA is TGCAGCGTTAACAGGGACGCCAAAAACATTCAGTACTTC.

V usage is TRBV27 and J usage is TRBJ2-6; 10 bases map to TRBD1. Germline CDR1 reads MNHEY; CDR2 reads SMNVEV (reference sequence). CDR3 length: 20 amino acids. V gave up 4 bases and J gave up 0 bases; unmatched junction bases: 12. The CDR3: CASSSLGQGGGYSGANVLTF. The DNA for the CDR3 is TGTGCCAGCAGTTCCCTCGGACAGGGGGGGGGTTACTCTGGGGCCAACGTCCTGACTTTC.

This clonotype was counted between two and nine times. The rearrangement links TRBV28 to TRBJ1-1; no definite D call. Trimming pared 5 bases from V and 5 bases from J, leaving 18 bases between. CDR1 and CDR2 from the germline V gene are MDHEN and SYDVKM. This CDR3 comprises 15 residues. DNA for the CDR3: TGTGCCAGCAGTCCCTGGGTTGTAGTAGAGACTGAAGCTTTCTTT. Translating it yields CASSPWVVVETEAFF.

This clonotype appeared many times. The chain is built from TRBV3-1 and TRBJ1-1; D call uncertain. Germline V gene data show CDR1 as LGHDT and CDR2 as YNNKEL (reference sequence). The CDR3 totals 14 residues. The germline V and J ends were trimmed by 2 bases and 0 bases, with 7 bases remaining between them. The CDR3 spells CASSQLGMNTEAFF. For the CDR3, the DNA is TGTGCCAGCAGCCAATTAGGGATGAACACTGAAGCTTTCTTT. The whole variable domain, filled in from reference TRBV3-1 and TRBJ1-1, reads DTAVSQTPKYLVTQMGNDKSIKCEQNLGHDTMYWYKQDSKKFLKIMFSYNNKELIINETVPNRFSPKSPDKAHLNLHINSLELGDSAVYFCASSQLGMNTEAFFGQGTRLTVV.

This clonotype was detected ten times or more. The chain has TRBV27 and TRBJ2-7; weak D call: TRBD1 (5 bases). The CDR3 sequence is 15 residues long. Germline V lookup: CDR1 MNHEY, CDR2 SMNVEV (reference sequence). Deletions cut 0 bases from V and 3 bases from J, with 12 bases between. This chain's CDR3 is CASSLSPTDSYEQYF. DNA for the CDR3: TGTGCCAGCAGTTTATCCCCAACTGACAGCTACGAGCAGTACTTC.

Only a few counts were recorded for this clonotype. The rearrangement joins TRBV27 to TRBJ2-2, with D possibly TRBD1 on 7 matching bases. V lost 5 bases to trimming and J lost 1 base, with 14 bases between them. This CDR3 has 16 amino acids. CDR1 is MNHEY and CDR2 is SMNVEV in the germline V gene (reference sequence). The CDR3 nucleotides are TGTGCCAGCAGTCCTAGACAGGGACTGAACACCGGGGAGCTGTTTTTT. It codes for CASSPRQGLNTGELFF.

The gene calls are TRBV29-1 and TRBJ2-7; D possibly corresponds to TRBD1 (6 bases). Germline-derived CDR1 and CDR2 are SQVTM and ANQGSEA. The CDR3 has 15 amino acids. The germline V and J ends were trimmed by 0 bases and 2 bases, with 14 bases remaining between them. Here the CDR3 reads CSVEEEQGFTYEQYF. DNA of the CDR3: TGCAGCGTTGAAGAGGAACAGGGTTTTACCTACGAGCAGTACTTC.

This clonotype occurred many times. This chain uses TRBV7-2 with TRBJ2-7; no firm D call. This CDR3 is 13 amino acids long. Trimming shortened V by 6 bases and J by 4 bases, and 13 bases separated the two germline ends. Germline V gene lookup returns CDR1 SGHTA and CDR2 FQGNSA. This chain's CDR3 is CASSRGSTYEQYF. CDR3 in DNA: TGTGCCAGCAGTCGTGGGTCCACATACGAGCAGTACTTC.

This clonotype occurred many times. The V call is TRBV30, the J call TRBJ2-3; D is ambiguous. Germline values: CDR1 GTSNPN, CDR2 SVGIG (reference sequence). This CDR3 region has 13 residues. Deletions cut 2 bases from V and 0 bases from J, with 6 bases between. CDR3 region: CAWSRVSTDTQYF. CDR3 in DNA: TGTGCCTGGAGTCGGGTGAGCACAGATACGCAGTATTTT.

This clonotype was picked up many times. This chain joins TRBV28 and TRBJ1-1, with a weak D call TRBD1 (6 bases). The V and J ends lost 6 bases and 1 base respectively, with 9 bases between them. The CDR3 covers 13 residues. CDR1 is MDHEN and CDR2 is SYDVKM in the germline V gene. CDR3 loop: CASRRQANTEAFF. As DNA, the CDR3 is TGTGCCAGCAGGCGACAGGCGAACACTGAAGCTTTCTTT.

This chain connects TRBV27 to TRBJ2-5; TRBD1 is a possible D gene (5 bases). CDR3 length: 13 residues. Looked up from germline, CDR1 is MNHEY and CDR2 is SMNVEV (reference sequence). The V end was cut by 5 bases, the J end by 7 bases, with 14 bases between. The CDR3 nucleotides are TGTGCCAGCAGTCCGGTCCTTAGGGGGACCCAGTACTTC. Protein sequence: CASSPVLRGTQYF.

This clonotype came up many times. The chain couples TRBV11-2 to TRBJ1-1; D gene unclear. The CDR3 sequence is 14 residues long. Trimming left V 5 bases short and J 4 bases short, with 14 bases between. CDR1 is SGHAT, CDR2 FQNNGV, per germline. In DNA, the CDR3 is TGTGCCAGCAGCCACGCCCGAGGTCTCACTGAAGCTTTCTTT. Encoded protein: CASSHARGLTEAFF.

This clonotype was recorded many times. V gene TRBV12-3 or TRBV12-4 combines with J gene TRBJ1-5, with D possibly being TRBD1 (5 bases). The CDR3 runs to 13 residues. V lost 6 bases to trimming and J lost 4 bases, with 10 bases between them. CDR3 nucleotides: TGTGCCAGCAGGAAACAGGATAATCAGCCCCAGCATTTT. Its protein product is CASRKQDNQPQHF.

The chain recombines TRBV27 with TRBJ1-5; TRBD1 aligns across 8 bases. V lost 7 bases, J lost 3 bases, and 8 bases stayed unmatched. The CDR3 sequence is 15 residues long. CDR1 and CDR2 from the germline V gene are MNHEY and SMNVEV (reference sequence). DNA of the CDR3: TGTGCCAGCAAGGGGACAGGCAATGCCAATCAGCCCCAGCATTTT. Protein: CASKGTGNANQPQHF.